Listed below are T cell receptor beta chains from one sample, sequenced in a study of CD8+ T cells in alopecia areata. Generated by immunoSEQ multiplex PCR, the TCRdb table keeps only in-frame clones and is missing some. The table lists about 130,000 clones, 50% to 60% of them singletons. The source material was CD4+ T cells sorted from blood, sampled at week 0. The receptors derive from a human donor with alopecia areata. Each CDR3 is given with its conserved first and last residue.

V gene: TRBV6-6
J gene: TRBJ2-1
CDR3 length: 15
CDR3 protein: CASSPDRGSYNEQFF

V gene: TRBV7-2
J gene: TRBJ2-7
CDR3 length: 12
CDR3 protein: CASSWSSYEQYF

V gene: TRBV5-1
J gene: TRBJ1-5
CDR3 length: 15
CDR3 protein: CASSSGTGSNQPQHF

V gene: TRBV29-1
J gene: TRBJ2-5
CDR3 length: 13
CDR3 protein: CSVATSGQETQYF

V gene: TRBV6-1
J gene: TRBJ1-2
CDR3 length: 13
CDR3 protein: CASSERQGDGYTF

V gene: TRBV7-2
J gene: TRBJ2-3
CDR3 length: 16
CDR3 protein: CASSLAPDRGRDTQYF

V gene: TRBV5-1
J gene: TRBJ2-1
CDR3 length: 15
CDR3 protein: CASSLDGQGYNEQFF

V gene: TRBV7-9
J gene: TRBJ1-5
CDR3 length: 13
CDR3 protein: CASSSDRNQPQHF

V gene: TRBV5-4
J gene: TRBJ2-7
CDR3 length: 14
CDR3 protein: CASTLAGEAYEQYF

V gene: TRBV28
J gene: TRBJ2-1
CDR3 length: 14
CDR3 protein: CASSLGREYNEQFF

V gene: TRBV15
J gene: TRBJ1-2
CDR3 length: 14
CDR3 protein: CATSRGDREYGYTF

V gene: TRBV7-8
J gene: TRBJ2-7
CDR3 length: 15
CDR3 protein: CASSPIQGIFYEQYF

V gene: TRBV19
J gene: TRBJ2-7
CDR3 length: 15
CDR3 protein: CASSIGSGGSYEQYF

V gene: TRBV7-2
J gene: TRBJ2-2
CDR3 length: 15
CDR3 protein: CASSLGQPGTGELFF

V gene: TRBV14
J gene: TRBJ2-3
CDR3 length: 12
CDR3 protein: CASSQVKDTQYF

V gene: TRBV30
J gene: TRBJ2-1
CDR3 length: 13
CDR3 protein: CAWSGGLAHEQFF

V gene: TRBV2
J gene: TRBJ1-5
CDR3 length: 12
CDR3 protein: CASSEGFGPQHF

V gene: TRBV25-1
J gene: TRBJ1-1
CDR3 length: 12
CDR3 protein: CASSLVGTEAFF

V gene: TRBV7-9
J gene: TRBJ2-5
CDR3 length: 17
CDR3 protein: CASSFGGAGGAEETQYF

V gene: TRBV2
J gene: TRBJ1-5
CDR3 length: 11
CDR3 protein: CASSVAQPQHF

V gene: TRBV5-1
J gene: TRBJ2-3
CDR3 length: 15
CDR3 protein: CASVTGGSLADTQYF

V gene: TRBV5-1
J gene: TRBJ2-7
CDR3 length: 13
CDR3 protein: CASSLDSPYEQYF

V gene: TRBV5-8
J gene: TRBJ2-3
CDR3 length: 14
CDR3 protein: CASRVTGRTDTQYF

V gene: TRBV7-9
J gene: TRBJ1-1
CDR3 length: 14
CDR3 protein: CASSQSGGGTEAFF

V gene: TRBV7-3
J gene: TRBJ2-1
CDR3 length: 14
CDR3 protein: CASSFFGDYNEQFF

V gene: TRBV6-5
J gene: TRBJ1-2
CDR3 length: 15
CDR3 protein: CASSYSGQGKAGYTF

V gene: TRBV15
J gene: TRBJ2-7
CDR3 length: 16
CDR3 protein: CATSRVGTPSTYEQYF

V gene: TRBV9
J gene: TRBJ2-3
CDR3 length: 13
CDR3 protein: CASSFSSTDTQYF

V gene: TRBV11-2
J gene: TRBJ1-3
CDR3 length: 16
CDR3 protein: CASSLNTGAAGNTIYF

V gene: TRBV6-1
J gene: TRBJ2-3
CDR3 length: 16
CDR3 protein: CASSEEPGLMSDTQYF

V gene: TRBV5-1
J gene: TRBJ1-1
CDR3 length: 14
CDR3 protein: CASSFQGGYTEAFF

V gene: TRBV5-1
J gene: TRBJ2-7
CDR3 length: 14
CDR3 protein: CASSLGAGEYEQYF

V gene: TRBV14
J gene: TRBJ2-2
CDR3 length: 13
CDR3 protein: CASSQDLNGELFF

V gene: TRBV28
J gene: TRBJ2-7
CDR3 length: 12
CDR3 protein: CASSWGQYEQYF

V gene: TRBV9
J gene: TRBJ1-1
CDR3 length: 15
CDR3 protein: CASSTRTGVEAEAFF

V gene: TRBV18
J gene: TRBJ1-1
CDR3 length: 14
CDR3 protein: CASSPPIHSFEAFF

V gene: TRBV7-9
J gene: TRBJ2-3
CDR3 length: 15
CDR3 protein: CASSFGAGVADTQYF

V gene: TRBV11-2
J gene: TRBJ2-7
CDR3 length: 13
CDR3 protein: CASSPNYGYEQYF

V gene: TRBV19
J gene: TRBJ2-3
CDR3 length: 16
CDR3 protein: CASSSREAHIPDTQYF

V gene: TRBV7-2
J gene: TRBJ1-3
CDR3 length: 13
CDR3 protein: CASSPTGISTIYF

V gene: TRBV4-2
J gene: TRBJ2-1
CDR3 length: 16
CDR3 protein: CASSQDNLAGNNEQFF

V gene: TRBV4-1
J gene: TRBJ1-1
CDR3 length: 19
CDR3 protein: CASSQELNLEGTGGYRAFF

V gene: TRBV9
J gene: .
CDR3 length: 15
CDR3 protein: CASSVGALKGDEQYF

V gene: TRBV7-2
J gene: TRBJ1-2
CDR3 length: 16
CDR3 protein: CASSLEKGVGAYGYTF

V gene: TRBV18
J gene: TRBJ2-5
CDR3 length: 14
CDR3 protein: CASSPYTTQETQYF